The rows below give T cell receptor beta chains drawn from one sample of a study of T cells after yellow fever vaccination. TCRdb re-called the 5' RACE reads through MiXCR, storing one row per CDR3 protein. The table records some 560,000 distinct CDR3 sequences, less than 20% of them present only once. The specimen was PBMCs, collected 15 days after the yellow fever booster vaccination. The receptors were gathered from a man aged 30-40 years who received the YFV17D yellow fever vaccine. Both conserved end residues are part of each CDR3. Fields, in order: clone size, V gene, J gene, D gene, CDR3 DNA, CDR3 protein. The D gene is left open where the match is weak. A row's size may be missing; if present it is once, few, many or a size class.

.	TRBV28	TRBJ2-1	TRBD2	TGTGCCAGCAGTTCAGCGGGACTTGCGGCCTACAATGAGCAGTTCTTC	CASSSAGLAAYNEQFF
few	TRBV5-1	TRBJ2-7	.	TGCGCCAGCAGCTCTGGAAGGAATTGGTACTTC	CASSSGRNWYF
.	TRBV2	TRBJ2-5	TRBD2	TGTGCCAGCGGCCTAGCGGGAAACCCTCAAGAGACCCAGTACTTC	CASGLAGNPQETQYF
.	TRBV25-1	TRBJ1-2	.	TGTGCCAGCAGTGATGGAGCAGGAGTCGACTATGGCTACACCTTC	CASSDGAGVDYGYTF
.	TRBV29-1	TRBJ2-7	.	TGCAGCGTTGAAATGGTAGGGGGATTCGAGCAGTACTTC	CSVEMVGGFEQYF
.	TRBV20-1	TRBJ2-6	.	TGCAGTGCTTCCCCAGGGGCTGGGGCCAACGTCCTGACTTTC	CSASPGAGANVLTF
.	TRBV5-1	TRBJ2-5	TRBD1	TGCGCCAGCAGCCCGCAACAGGGGAGAGGGGAGACCCAGTACTTC	CASSPQQGRGETQYF
many	TRBV11-2	TRBJ2-3	.	TGTGCCAGCAGCGTGACTGGCCCAGATACGCAGTATTTT	CASSVTGPDTQYF
.	TRBV7-2	TRBJ1-1	.	TGTGCCAGCAGCTTCGACCTGGGAGCGAACACTGAAGCTTTCTTT	CASSFDLGANTEAFF
few	TRBV12-3/TRBV12-4	TRBJ1-2	.	TGTGCCAGCAGCTCAACGGGGAGGAACGGCTACACCTTC	CASSSTGRNGYTF
few	TRBV12-3/TRBV12-4	TRBJ2-1	TRBD2	TGTGCCAGCACCCCGGGACTAGCGGGAGGGCCGGGGTACAATGAGCAGTTCTTC	CASTPGLAGGPGYNEQFF
many	TRBV11-2	TRBJ2-5	.	TGTGCCAGCAGCTTCGCAGGAGAGACCCAGTACTTC	CASSFAGETQYF
few	TRBV2	TRBJ2-2	.	TGTGCCAGCGGAAACCGACCGAACACCGGGGAGCTGTTTTTT	CASGNRPNTGELFF
few	TRBV11-2	TRBJ2-4	.	TGTGCCAGCAGCTTAGGACAGTCACTAGCCAAAAACATTCAGTACTTC	CASSLGQSLAKNIQYF
few	TRBV29-1	TRBJ2-1	.	TGCAGCGAGATAGGAGGTAGCTCCTACAATGAGCAGTTCTTC	CSEIGGSSYNEQFF
once	TRBV24-1	TRBJ2-1	.	TGTGCCACCAGCGGGGGGCTAGCGAGTTCCTACAATGAGCAGTTCTTC	CATSGGLASSYNEQFF
few	TRBV6-5	TRBJ2-1	TRBD2	TGTGCCAGCAGTTCCCGACTAGCGGGCCCCTACAATGAGCAGTTCTTC	CASSSRLAGPYNEQFF
.	TRBV18	TRBJ2-3	TRBD2	TGTGCCAGCTCACAACTAGCGGGAGGGCCGGATACGCAGTATTTT	CASSQLAGGPDTQYF
.	TRBV28	TRBJ1-1	.	TGTGCCAGCAGTTTACCGCTCACTGAAGCTTTCTTT	CASSLPLTEAFF
few	TRBV7-9	TRBJ2-1	.	TGTGCCAGCAGCTTTCTAGAGGCCAATGAGCAGTTCTTC	CASSFLEANEQFF
.	TRBV5-1	TRBJ2-1	.	TGCGCCAGCCGAGGAGGGGGACTTTACAATGAGCAGTTCTTC	CASRGGGLYNEQFF
.	TRBV20-1	TRBJ2-7	.	TGCAGCGTCGGACAGAAGGCCTACGAGCAGTACTTC	CSVGQKAYEQYF
.	TRBV5-1	TRBJ2-3	.	TGCGCCAGCAGCTTGGAGGAGGCAGATACGCAGTATTTT	CASSLEEADTQYF
few	TRBV24-1	TRBJ2-2	TRBD1	TGTGCCACCAGTGACCCGGGACAGGGGAGCACCGGGGAGCTGTTTTTT	CATSDPGQGSTGELFF
few	TRBV6-5	TRBJ2-7	TRBD2	TGTGCCAGCAGTTACTCCGGGAGGACTGATGAGCAGTACTTC	CASSYSGRTDEQYF
few	TRBV5-1	TRBJ2-5	TRBD2	TGCGCCAGCAGCTTCGGGACTAGCGGGGGAATAGAGACCCAGTACTTC	CASSFGTSGGIETQYF
few	TRBV4-2	TRBJ2-5	.	TGTGCCAGCAGCCAAGGGCCAGGGGTAGAAGAGACCCAGTACTTC	CASSQGPGVEETQYF
few	TRBV20-1	TRBJ2-1	.	TGCAGTGCTAGAGCCGGACAGTTAGATGAGCAGTTCTTC	CSARAGQLDEQFF
few	TRBV7-3	TRBJ2-1	.	TGTGCCAGCAGCCCGACTGCGGGCGATGAGCAGTTCTTC	CASSPTAGDEQFF
many	TRBV25-1	TRBJ2-1	.	TGTGCCAGCAGTACGCCCCCATCGGGGGGCATTAAGTACAATGAGCAGTTCTTC	CASSTPPSGGIKYNEQFF
.	TRBV3-1	TRBJ2-1	.	TGTGCCAGCAGCCCCCGAGAGGGGCGTCCAAATGAGCAGTTCTTC	CASSPREGRPNEQFF
.	TRBV20-1	TRBJ2-3	.	TGCAGTGCTAGAGATGGGGTCGAGGCCCGGGATACGCAGTATTTT	CSARDGVEARDTQYF
.	TRBV20-1	TRBJ2-1	TRBD1	TGCAGTGCTAGAGATCGGGGACAGGGGTCGAGCTCCTACAATGAGCAGTTCTTC	CSARDRGQGSSSYNEQFF
once	TRBV4-3	TRBJ2-2	.	TGCGCCAGCAGGCGGCAGGGGGGCACCGGGGAGCTGTTTTTT	CASRRQGGTGELFF
few	TRBV7-8	TRBJ2-5	.	TGTGCCAGCAGTACACGCTATTACGGGGAAGGGGGGACCCAGTACTTC	CASSTRYYGEGGTQYF
few	TRBV7-9	TRBJ1-5	.	TGTGCCAGCACCGGAGAGGCCGCTGAGGGGCCCCAGCATTTT	CASTGEAAEGPQHF
.	TRBV27	TRBJ2-7	TRBD2	TGTGCCAGCAGCCCCTCGGGAGGCCATTTTTACGAGCAGTACTTC	CASSPSGGHFYEQYF
few	TRBV12-3/TRBV12-4	TRBJ2-1	TRBD2	TGTGCCAGCAGCATGAGCGGGGGGGCCTACAATGAGCAGTTCTTC	CASSMSGGAYNEQFF
.	TRBV5-1	TRBJ2-2	.	TGCGCCAGCAGCTTAAGCATGAACACCGGGGAGCTGTTTTTT	CASSLSMNTGELFF
few	TRBV10-3	TRBJ1-5	.	TGTGCCATCAGTGAGTCCACCGATAGCAATCAGCCCCAGCATTTT	CAISESTDSNQPQHF
few	TRBV4-2	TRBJ2-1	.	TGTGCCAGCACGAGCGGGTATGAGCAGTTCTTC	CASTSGYEQFF